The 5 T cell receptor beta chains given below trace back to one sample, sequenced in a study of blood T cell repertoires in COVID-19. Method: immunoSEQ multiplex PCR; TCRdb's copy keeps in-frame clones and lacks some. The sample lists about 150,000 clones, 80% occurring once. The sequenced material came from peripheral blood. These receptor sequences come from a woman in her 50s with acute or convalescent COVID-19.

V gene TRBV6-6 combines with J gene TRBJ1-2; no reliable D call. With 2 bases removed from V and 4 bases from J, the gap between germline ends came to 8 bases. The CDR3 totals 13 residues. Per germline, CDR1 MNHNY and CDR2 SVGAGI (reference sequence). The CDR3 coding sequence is TGTGCCAGCAGTTACGATTCAGGCTATGGCTACACCTTC. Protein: CASSYDSGYGYTF.

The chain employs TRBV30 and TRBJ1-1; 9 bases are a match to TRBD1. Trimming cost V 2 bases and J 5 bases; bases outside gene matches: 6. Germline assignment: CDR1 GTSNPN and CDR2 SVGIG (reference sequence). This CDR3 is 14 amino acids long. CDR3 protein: CAWSLTGGRTEAFF. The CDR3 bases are TGTGCCTGGAGTCTAACAGGGGGCAGGACTGAAGCTTTCTTT.

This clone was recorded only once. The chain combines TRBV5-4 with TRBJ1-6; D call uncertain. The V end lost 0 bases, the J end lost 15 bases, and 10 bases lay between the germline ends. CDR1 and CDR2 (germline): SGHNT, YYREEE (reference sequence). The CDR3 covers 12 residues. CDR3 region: CASSLGRELLHF. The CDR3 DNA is TGTGCCAGCAGCTTGGGTAGAGAACTCCTCCACTTT.

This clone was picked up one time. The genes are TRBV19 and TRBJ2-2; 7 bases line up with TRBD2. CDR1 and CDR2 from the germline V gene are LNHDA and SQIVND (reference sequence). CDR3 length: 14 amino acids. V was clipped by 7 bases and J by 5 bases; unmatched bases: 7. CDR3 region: CASMIQGGTGELFF. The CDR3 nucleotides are TGTGCCAGTATGATTCAGGGAGGGACCGGGGAGCTGTTTTTT.

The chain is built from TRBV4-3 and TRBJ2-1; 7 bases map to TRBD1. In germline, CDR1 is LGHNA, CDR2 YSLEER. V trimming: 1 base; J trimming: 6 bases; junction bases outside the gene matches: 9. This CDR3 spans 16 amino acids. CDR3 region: CASSQGRDRRSNEQFF. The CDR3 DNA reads TGCGCCAGCAGCCAAGGCCGGGACAGACGCTCCAATGAGCAGTTCTTC.